The 3 T cell receptor beta chains in this list originate from one sample, sequenced in a study of CD8+CD57+ T cells in acquired aplastic anemia. Genomic DNA was employed as the template in profiling TCR beta VDJ and CDR3. TCRdb used MiXCR to reprocess the reads, holding one entry per CDR3 protein. The table shows 200,000 to 300,000 distinct CDR3 sequences, with roughly 80% occurring only once. In patients chosen for sequencing, flow cytometry had shown CD8+CD57+ cell expansion. Specimen: sorted CD4+, CD8+, or CD8+CD57+ T cells (not recorded which) from PBMCs. All receptors derive from a human donor with aplastic anemia.

V and J are TRBV7-3 and TRBJ1-2; no clear D gene. The CDR3 contains 15 residues. CDR1 SGHTA and CDR2 FQGTGA come from the germline V gene. Trimming took off 2 bases at V and 14 bases at J, with 24 bases between the two ends. CDR3 loop: CASSLSGGGQYEATF. CDR3 sequence (DNA): TGTGCCAGCAGCTTATCAGGCGGAGGGCAATATGAAGCTACCTTC.

On this clonotype: At one boundary the junction diverges from the germline segment, which might be a read error. The rearrangement uses TRBV5-1 and TRBJ2-1; D not resolved. The CDR3 has 16 amino acids. The germline gives CDR1 SGHRS, CDR2 YFSETQ. CDR3 DNA sequence: TGTGCCAGCAGCCTTGAAAGGAACGGGCTCAGCGATGAGCAGTTCTTC. Its protein is CASSLERNGLSDEQFF. The complete variable domain, with remaining parts taken from reference TRBV5-1 and TRBJ2-1, reads KAGVTQTPRYLIKTRGQQVTLSCSPISGHRSVSWYQQTPGQGLQFLFEYFSETQRNKGNFPGRFSGRQFSNSRSEMNVSTLELGDSALYLCASSLERNGLSDEQFFGPGTRLTVL.

The chain has TRBV7-8 and TRBJ1-1; D gene uncertain. The germline V gene encodes CDR1 SGHVS and CDR2 FQNEAQ. V was clipped by 0 bases and J by 12 bases, with 20 bases between them. CDR3 length equals 15 residues. CDR3 sequence: CASSLAVAPDTQSFF. The CDR3 coding sequence is TGTGCCAGCAGCTTAGCGGTGGCTCCCGATACGCAGTCTTTCTTT.